This T cell receptor beta chain emerged from a study of tumor-infiltrating lymphocytes in localized non-small cell lung cancer. Findings and limits, study-wide: Technical variation could not be separated from intratumor heterogeneity here. Compared with uninvolved lung, tumors showed higher T cell infiltration by TCRbeta sequencing.

Measured with immunoSEQ multiplex PCR; TCRdb has only the in-frame clones, and not every one. The table shows several thousand clones, with roughly 69% occurring only once. Comment on this clone: As yet, its antigen is unknown.

The sequencing input was uninvolved lung tissue not adjacent to the tumor. The sequence came from a human donor with non-small cell lung cancer.

The CDR3 DNA reads as TGTGCCAGCAGCCCGACAGGGCCGGGCGAGCAGTACTTC. Protein product: CASSPTGPGEQYF. The rearrangement uses TRBV7-9 and TRBJ2-7; 7 nucleotides agree with TRBD1. The CDR3 length is 13 residues. The germline CDR1 and CDR2 sequences are SEHNR and FQNEAQ (reference sequence). Trimming removed 5 bases from V and 6 bases from J; junction bases left unmatched: 7.